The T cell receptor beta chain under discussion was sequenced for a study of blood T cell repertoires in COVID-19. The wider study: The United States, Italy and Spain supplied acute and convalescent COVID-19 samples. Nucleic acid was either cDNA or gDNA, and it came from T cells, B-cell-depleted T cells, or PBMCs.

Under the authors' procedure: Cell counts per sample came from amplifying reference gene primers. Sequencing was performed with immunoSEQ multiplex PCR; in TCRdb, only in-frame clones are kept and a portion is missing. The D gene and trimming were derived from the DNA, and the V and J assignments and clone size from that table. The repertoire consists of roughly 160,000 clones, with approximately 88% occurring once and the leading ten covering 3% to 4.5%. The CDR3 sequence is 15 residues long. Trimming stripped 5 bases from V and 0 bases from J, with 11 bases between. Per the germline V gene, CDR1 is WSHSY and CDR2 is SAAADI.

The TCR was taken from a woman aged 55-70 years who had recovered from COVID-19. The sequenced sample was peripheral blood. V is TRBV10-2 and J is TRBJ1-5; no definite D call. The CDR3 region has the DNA TGCGCCAGCAGTCTCCGGGTAGATAGCAATCAGCCCCAGCATTTT. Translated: CASSLRVDSNQPQHF.